This T cell receptor beta chain stems from a study of shared clonotypes between healthy human individuals. Assay used: immunoSEQ multiplex PCR; TCRdb lists only in-frame clones, some missing. The sample has under 2,000,000 clones, about 95% seen once. Germline V lookup: CDR1 KGHSH, CDR2 LQKENI. This CDR3 contains 14 residues. Trimming removed 2 bases from V and 2 bases from J; junction bases left unmatched: 1. On this clone itself: Other DNA sequences in this sample translate to the same CDR3.

CD8 cells regarded as naive lacked CD45RO, were positively chosen for CCR7, and omitted terminally differentiated effector memory CD45RA+ cells. Sequenced sample: naive CD8+ T cells sorted from blood. The origin of this receptor is a man between 18 and 29 years old in good health. The chain is built from TRBV18 and TRBJ2-7; 9 nucleotides agree with TRBD1. CDR3 amino acids: CASSPGTGPYEQYF. The CDR3 DNA reads TGTGCCAGCTCACCAGGGACAGGGCCCTACGAGCAGTACTTC. Drawing the rest from reference TRBV18 and TRBJ2-7, the complete variable domain is NAGVMQNPRHLVRRRGQEARLRCSPMKGHSHVYWYRQLPEEGLKFMVYLQKENIIDESGMPKERFSAEFPKEGPSILRIQQVVRGDSAAYFCASSPGTGPYEQYFGPGTRLTVT.